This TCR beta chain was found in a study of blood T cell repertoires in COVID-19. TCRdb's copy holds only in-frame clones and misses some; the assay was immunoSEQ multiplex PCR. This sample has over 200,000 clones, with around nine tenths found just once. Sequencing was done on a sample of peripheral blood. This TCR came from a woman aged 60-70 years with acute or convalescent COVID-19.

In nucleotides, the CDR3 is TGTGCCAGTAGGCCGGAGACAGGGCCCTATGGCTACACCTTC. As protein: CASRPETGPYGYTF. The J gene is TRBJ1-2, the V gene TRBV19; 7 nucleotides line up with TRBD1. This CDR3 comprises 14 residues. The ends lost 6 bases at V and 4 bases at J; junction bases unmatched: 8. CDR1 is LNHDA, CDR2 SQIVND, per germline (reference sequence).